These T cell receptor beta chains were read from a single sample in a study of beta chain features in type 1 diabetes. Assay: immunoSEQ multiplex PCR; the TCRdb copy retains only in-frame clones and omits some. The sample has nearly 350,000 clones; 6.5% to 10% are singletons. Sequencing was carried out using central memory CD4+ T cells from blood. The source is a woman between 18 and 29 years old in good health. Both conserved end residues are part of each CDR3. Each record gives: V gene, J gene, clone size, D gene, CDR3 DNA, CDR3 protein. A D gene is named only where the DNA matches it firmly. Some rows have no size entry. The others give once, few or many, or a class for an expanded clone.

TRBV29-1	TRBJ2-3	.	TRBD2	TGCAGCGTTGAAGGTAGCGGGAGTGGCACAGATACGCAGTATTTT	CSVEGSGSGTDTQYF
TRBV29-1	TRBJ1-2	few	.	TGCAGCGCCCTGATCGGCCAGGTCTATGGCTACACCTTC	CSALIGQVYGYTF
TRBV7-2	TRBJ1-1	.	TRBD1	TGTGCCAGCAGCTCCCAGGGGGGCGACACTGAAGCTTTCTTT	CASSSQGGDTEAFF
TRBV7-2	TRBJ1-2	many	.	TGTGCCAGCAGCTTAGATCCCAGGGTCCTCTATGGCTACACCTTC	CASSLDPRVLYGYTF
TRBV10-3	TRBJ1-5	.	.	TGTGCCATCAGTGCGGGGGATAGCAATCAGCCCCAGCATTTT	CAISAGDSNQPQHF
TRBV7-6	TRBJ1-1	few	.	TGTGCCAGCAGCCCCCGAGGGGCCGGGAACACTGAAGCTTTCTTT	CASSPRGAGNTEAFF
TRBV7-2	TRBJ2-3	few	.	TGTGCCAGCAGCGGAGCTCGCCCCCCAGATACGCAGTATTTT	CASSGARPPDTQYF
TRBV29-1	TRBJ2-2	few	.	TGCAGCGTCCGCTGGACTCAACGGGGGACCGGGGAGCTGTTTTTT	CSVRWTQRGTGELFF
TRBV7-3	TRBJ2-5	.	TRBD1	TGTGCCAGCAGCCGGACAGGGGGTGAAGAGACCCAGTACTTC	CASSRTGGEETQYF
TRBV4-2	TRBJ2-7	.	TRBD2	TGTGCCAGCAGCCAAGATCTCAGCCTAGCGGTCCTTTCCTACGAGCAGTACTTC	CASSQDLSLAVLSYEQYF
TRBV5-1	TRBJ2-6	.	.	TGCGCCAGCAGCTACAAGGACCCGGGGGCCAACGTCCTGACTTTC	CASSYKDPGANVLTF
TRBV6-5	TRBJ1-2	.	TRBD1	TGTGCCAGCAGTGGTCCGGGACAGGGAAGAAATGGCTACACCTTC	CASSGPGQGRNGYTF
TRBV4-3	TRBJ2-1	.	.	TGCGCCAGCAGCCAAGATCACGGTCTCGGCGACAATGAGCAGTTCTTC	CASSQDHGLGDNEQFF
TRBV14	TRBJ2-1	few	TRBD1	TGTGCCAGCAGCCAATGGACAGGGCCTGAGCAGTTCTTC	CASSQWTGPEQFF
TRBV7-9	TRBJ1-1	.	TRBD1	TGTGCCAGCAGCTCACAGGGGGGGAACACTGAAGCTTTCTTT	CASSSQGGNTEAFF
TRBV11-2	TRBJ2-5	few	.	TGTGCCAGCAGCTTTAGCGGTCGTGAGACCCAGTACTTC	CASSFSGRETQYF
TRBV5-1	TRBJ2-3	few	TRBD1	TGCGCCAGCAGCTTGGAAGACAGGGTAACAGATACGCAGTATTTT	CASSLEDRVTDTQYF
TRBV28	TRBJ2-5	.	.	TGTGCCACACTTCCTCTAGGCGGCGGGGAGACCCAGTACTTC	CATLPLGGGETQYF
TRBV28	TRBJ1-1	few	.	TGTGCCAGCAGTTTGGAGGGCAACCGGAAAGCTTTCTTT	CASSLEGNRKAFF
TRBV6-5	TRBJ1-1	once	TRBD1	TGTGCCAGCAGGGCCCGACAGGGGTCTGGCACTGAAGCTTTCTTT	CASRARQGSGTEAFF
TRBV7-3	TRBJ2-1	.	.	TGTGCCAGCAGCATCTTAGAAGTTAGCAATGAGCAGTTCTTC	CASSILEVSNEQFF
TRBV5-1	TRBJ2-5	few	TRBD2	TGCGCCAGCAGCTTGGGGAGCGGGACCCAAGAGACCCAGTACTTC	CASSLGSGTQETQYF
TRBV2	TRBJ2-7	.	TRBD2	TGTGCCAGCAGTTCCACCGTTGGAGCGGGAGGTGTCGAGCAGTACTTC	CASSSTVGAGGVEQYF
TRBV28	TRBJ2-1	.	.	TGTGCCAGCAGTAGGGTAGCTCTGTACAATGAGCAGTTCTTC	CASSRVALYNEQFF
TRBV6-1	TRBJ2-1	once	TRBD2	TGTGCCAGCATTTCACCCGGACTAGCACGCAATGAGCAGTTCTTC	CASISPGLARNEQFF
TRBV4-1	TRBJ2-1	.	TRBD2	TGCGCCAGCAGCCAAGCTATGGTATCTAGCGGGCCGAATGAGCAGTTCTTC	CASSQAMVSSGPNEQFF
TRBV28	TRBJ2-1	few	.	TGTGCCAGCAGTGTCCCCGGATATGAGCAGTTCTTC	CASSVPGYEQFF
TRBV10-3	TRBJ2-3	few	.	TGTGCCATCAGTACGGCGGCGGGAAGCACAGATACGCAGTATTTT	CAISTAAGSTDTQYF
TRBV2	TRBJ1-4	.	.	TGTGCTACCAGGGCAACTCGAGATGAAAAACTGTTTTTT	CATRATRDEKLFF
TRBV7-9	TRBJ2-7	.	.	TGTGCCAGCAGCCCCCCTTCCGGGGGTAGGCAGTACTTC	CASSPPSGGRQYF
TRBV7-2	TRBJ2-3	many	TRBD2	TGTGCCAGCAGCTTAGGGCCGGCTAGCGGATACGGCACAGATACGCAGTATTTT	CASSLGPASGYGTDTQYF
TRBV7-3	TRBJ2-2	many	.	TGTGCCAGCAGCCCCCCGCTCGGGGAGCTGTTTTTT	CASSPPLGELFF
TRBV29-1	TRBJ2-2	.	TRBD1	TGCAGCGGCTACAGGGGGAACACCGGGGAGCTGTTTTTT	CSGYRGNTGELFF
TRBV9	TRBJ1-2	.	TRBD1	TGTGCCAGCAGCGTAGACCCCGGGACAGAGAACTATGGCTACACCTTC	CASSVDPGTENYGYTF
TRBV5-1	TRBJ2-5	many	.	TGCGCCAGCAGTAGCGGCAATAGGGGTATTTCGGAGACCCAGTACTTC	CASSSGNRGISETQYF
TRBV7-3	TRBJ2-1	.	.	TGTGCCAGCAGCCCCGGCCCCAGAGGCGATGAGCAGTTCTTC	CASSPGPRGDEQFF
TRBV4-3	TRBJ1-4	few	TRBD1	TGCGCCAGCAGCCAAGATGGCAGGGGGAATGAAAAACTGTTTTTT	CASSQDGRGNEKLFF
TRBV28	TRBJ2-1	.	.	TGTGCCAGCACCCTAGGGGGGAGGGCCCTCAATGAGCAGTTCTTC	CASTLGGRALNEQFF
TRBV5-1	TRBJ2-1	few	.	TGCGCCAGCAGCGGGTCAGAGACTTCCTACAATGAGCAGTTCTTC	CASSGSETSYNEQFF
TRBV29-1	TRBJ2-3	few	TRBD1	TGCAGCTCTTCCCGAGGGGGACAGACCACAGATACGCAGTATTTT	CSSSRGGQTTDTQYF
TRBV7-2	TRBJ2-7	few	TRBD1	TGTGCCAGCAGCTTCGGGACAGGGGGTTACGAGCAGTACTTC	CASSFGTGGYEQYF
TRBV18	TRBJ1-1	.	.	TGTGCCAGCTCTCTCAGGTCGGGTTCGGGCACTGAAGCTTTCTTT	CASSLRSGSGTEAFF
TRBV10-3	TRBJ2-3	few	TRBD2	TGTGCCATCAGTGGTGTGGCTAGCGGCGGCACAGATACGCAGTATTTT	CAISGVASGGTDTQYF
TRBV7-6	TRBJ2-3	.	TRBD2	TGTGCCAGCAGCTCGTCCCGGACTAGCGGACGATCAGATACGCAGTATTTT	CASSSSRTSGRSDTQYF
TRBV28	TRBJ2-1	few	TRBD2	TGTGCCAGCCGCCCGGGGGGGACTATGTATGATGAGCAGTTCTTC	CASRPGGTMYDEQFF
TRBV29-1	TRBJ2-2	few	.	TGCAGCGTTCTCCCCGGGACCCAGGCTTCCGGGGAGCTGTTTTTT	CSVLPGTQASGELFF
TRBV21-1	TRBJ2-7	.	.	TGTGCCAGCAGCCCACGCGGCCCCAGGGGTTGCTTCTACGAGCAGTACTTC	CASSPRGPRGCFYEQYF
TRBV7-2	TRBJ2-1	many	.	TGTGCCAGCAGCTTAGGACGGAGTGAGCAGTTCTTC	CASSLGRSEQFF